This T cell receptor beta chain was sequenced for a study of T-cell reconstitution after alpha-beta-depleted transplantation in children. In its sample, this clonotype was seen a few times. With 3 bases clipped from V and 4 bases from J, the junction kept 18 bases outside the gene matches. From germline, CDR1 is DFQATT and CDR2 SNEGSKA (reference sequence). The CDR3 extends over 17 amino acids. The authors prepared the TCRbeta library with unique molecular identifiers. One entry per CDR3 protein results from TCRdb running MiXCR on the PCR reads. There are more than 450,000 distinct CDR3 sequences in the sample; approximately 20% occur only once, and 3% to 4% lies in the top ten.

The material sequenced was PBMCs from the stem cell graft donor, taken from the stem cell graft. The chain has TRBV20-1 and TRBJ2-7; TRBD2 matches at 7 bases. This receptor was taken from a human donor who donated a stem cell graft to a child with acute lymphoblastic leukemia. In DNA form, the CDR3 reads TGCAGTGCTAGCCCGGCGATTTGGAGCGGGAAGGGGTACGAGCAGTACTTC. Its translation is CSASPAIWSGKGYEQYF.